The 29 T cell receptor beta chains below come from one sample, sequenced in a study of monozygotic twins with inflammatory bowel disease. TCRdb reanalyzed the 5' RACE reads and collapses them to one entry per CDR3 protein, without DNA. The sample has tens of thousands of distinct CDR3 sequences. Sequenced: blood. The receptor source for this set is a human donor with ulcerative colitis or Crohn's disease, or a healthy co-twin of an affected twin (not recorded which).

The rearrangement joins TRBV5-1 to TRBJ2-3. The germline CDR1 and CDR2 sequences are SGHRS and YFSETQ. The CDR3 extends over 14 amino acids. The CDR3 region is CASSPRLVSDTQYF.

The CDR3 reads CASSQGGTNYGYTF. The J gene is TRBJ1-2, the V gene TRBV3-1. There are 14 residues in the CDR3. CDR1 is LGHDT, CDR2 YNNKEL, per germline (reference sequence).

J is TRBJ2-3 and V is TRBV29-1; lacking DNA, the TRBD1 call made by TCRdb goes unchecked. Germline V gene data show CDR1 as SQVTM and CDR2 as ANQGSEA. CDR3 length equals 14 residues. CDR3 sequence: CSADRDRGSDTQYF.

The chain uses TRBV11-1 and TRBJ2-2; TCRdb gives TRBD2 as the D gene, but with no DNA this cannot be confirmed. This CDR3 is built from 18 residues. CDR1 and CDR2 from the germline V gene are SGHAT and FQDESV (reference sequence). CDR3 sequence: CASSARGLAGANTGELFF. The variable domain in full, completed from reference TRBV11-1 and TRBJ2-2, reads EAEVAQSPRYKITEKSQAVAFWCDPISGHATLYWYRQILGQGPELLVQFQDESVVDDSQLPKDRFSAERLKGVDSTLKIQPAELGDSAMYLCASSARGLAGANTGELFFGEGSRLTVL.

This chain connects TRBV5-1 to TRBJ2-2. Per the germline V gene, CDR1 is SGHRS and CDR2 is YFSETQ. The CDR3 sequence is 15 residues long. The CDR3 loop is CASSLGRANTGELFF. Full variable domain (rest looked up from reference TRBV5-1 and TRBJ2-2): KAGVTQTPRYLIKTRGQQVTLSCSPISGHRSVSWYQQTPGQGLQFLFEYFSETQRNKGNFPGRFSGRQFSNSRSEMNVSTLELGDSALYLCASSLGRANTGELFFGEGSRLTVL.

The chain employs TRBV15 and TRBJ2-3. CDR1 and CDR2 (germline): LNHNV, YYDKDF (reference sequence). The CDR3 consists of 11 residues. CDR3 residues: CATRLKDTQYF.

This rearrangement joins TRBV5-4 to TRBJ2-7. Germline CDR1 SGHNT, CDR2 YYREEE (reference sequence). The CDR3 consists of 13 residues. CDR3 amino acids: CASSFGRDYEQYF.

CDR3 residues: CATTGGMETQYF. The chain uses TRBV10-3 and TRBJ2-5; the D call from TCRdb, TRBD1, cannot be confirmed without DNA. CDR3 length: 12 residues. CDR1 is ENHRY, CDR2 SYGVKD, per germline.

The V gene is TRBV9, the J gene TRBJ1-1; TCRdb calls TRBD1, which cannot be checked without DNA. Germline CDR1 reads SGDLS; CDR2 reads YYNGEE. This CDR3 comprises 16 residues. The CDR3 here is CASSVKPSQGGTEAFF.

The chain has TRBV10-2 and TRBJ1-1; without DNA, the TCRdb call of TRBD1 cannot be checked. Germline V CDR1 and CDR2: WSHSY, SAAADI. The CDR3 runs to 14 residues. CDR3 in amino acids: CASSDPGSNTEAFF.

The chain has TRBV11-2 and TRBJ1-2. Germline V gene sequence: CDR1 SGHAT, CDR2 FQNNGV. The CDR3 consists of 14 residues. CDR3 in amino acids: CASSPSAGNYGYTF.

V gene TRBV6-5 combines with J gene TRBJ2-2. The length of the CDR3 is 13 residues. Germline loops: CDR1 MNHEY, CDR2 SVGAGI. The CDR3 is CASSHRSAGELFF.

This chain uses TRBV24-1 with TRBJ2-5; checking the TCRdb D call of TRBD1 is not possible without DNA. Germline lookup yields CDR1 KGHDR and CDR2 SFDVKD. This CDR3 has 16 residues. CDR3 protein: CATRRRTGGAEETQYF.

This chain connects TRBV9 to TRBJ1-5; checking the TCRdb D call of TRBD1 is not possible without DNA. CDR3 length: 15 residues. CDR1 is SGDLS, CDR2 YYNGEE, per germline. The CDR3: CASSPGWGGPQPQHF.

This chain connects TRBV7-9 to TRBJ1-2. This CDR3 is built from 17 residues. Germline V gives CDR1 SEHNR, CDR2 FQNEAQ (reference sequence). The CDR3 reads CASSFGISRDLNYGYTF.

V usage is TRBV19 and J usage is TRBJ2-5; TCRdb selects TRBD2, and the lack of DNA leaves this call unchecked. The CDR3 sequence is 15 residues long. Germline loops: CDR1 LNHDA, CDR2 SQIVND (reference sequence). The CDR3 spells CASKGTSGAGETQYF.

The chain is built from TRBV7-8 and TRBJ2-3; TCRdb reports TRBD1, a call that lacks DNA to check it against. Germline V gene data show CDR1 as SGHVS and CDR2 as FQNEAQ. There are 15 residues in the CDR3. The CDR3 is CASSVTAPSTDTQYF.

The V and J genes are TRBV18 and TRBJ2-5; lacking DNA, the TRBD1 call made by TCRdb goes unchecked. Germline V gene data show CDR1 as KGHSH and CDR2 as LQKENI. The CDR3 is made up of 14 amino acids. This CDR3 is CASSRDSTSETQYF. The full variable domain, its missing parts supplied by reference TRBV18 and TRBJ2-5, is NAGVMQNPRHLVRRRGQEARLRCSPMKGHSHVYWYRQLPEEGLKFMVYLQKENIIDESGMPKERFSAEFPKEGPSILRIQQVVRGDSAAYFCASSRDSTSETQYFGPGTRLLVL.

This chain joins TRBV20-1 and TRBJ1-2; checking the TCRdb D call of TRBD1 is not possible without DNA. The CDR3 is made up of 14 amino acids. Germline V gene sequence: CDR1 DFQATT, CDR2 SNEGSKA (reference sequence). The CDR3 protein is CSARGGVDISGYTF.

The V call is TRBV6-4, the J call TRBJ1-5; TCRdb calls TRBD1, which cannot be checked without DNA. Germline CDR1 MRHNA, CDR2 SNTAGT. CDR3 length: 14 amino acids. CDR3 residues: CAGGGPRPNQPQHF.

This rearrangement joins TRBV19 to TRBJ1-5; the TCRdb D gene call, TRBD1, has no DNA to confirm it. The CDR3 has 14 amino acids. CDR1 LNHDA and CDR2 SQIVND come from the germline V gene (reference sequence). CDR3 region: CASRLRGWGQPQHF.

This rearrangement joins TRBV4-1 to TRBJ2-3. This CDR3 contains 15 residues. CDR1 is MGHRA, CDR2 YSYEKL, per germline. The CDR3 sequence: CASSQDSRIADTQYF.

The V gene is TRBV2, the J gene TRBJ1-5; no DNA is available, so the TRBD1 call from TCRdb remains unchecked. Germline V gene data show CDR1 as SNHLY and CDR2 as FYNNEI. The CDR3 runs 13 residues. The CDR3 protein is CASSQAGTQPQHF.

The chain carries TRBV2 and TRBJ2-6; absent DNA, TCRdb's TRBD1 call cannot be checked. The CDR3 is 19 residues long. Per the germline V gene, CDR1 is SNHLY and CDR2 is FYNNEI. CDR3 loop: CASSEEYWGPSSGANVLTF.

The chain employs TRBV3-1 and TRBJ1-1. The CDR3 has 11 residues. Germline V lookup: CDR1 LGHDT, CDR2 YNNKEL (reference sequence). The chain's CDR3 is CASSLGPEAFF.

V usage is TRBV7-2 and J usage is TRBJ2-5; TCRdb's assignment of TRBD2 cannot be checked, as there is no DNA. This CDR3 is built from 15 residues. From germline, CDR1 is SGHTA and CDR2 FQGNSA. This chain's CDR3 is CASSLGSDPGETQYF.

V and J are TRBV3-1 and TRBJ2-3; TCRdb picks TRBD1, but there is no DNA to check that call. CDR3 length: 14 residues. The germline CDR1 and CDR2 sequences are LGHDT and YNNKEL (reference sequence). The CDR3 protein is CASSQDPHTDTQYF.

This CDR3 reads CSARDLRQPYGEAFF. V and J are TRBV20-1 and TRBJ1-1. The germline CDR1 and CDR2 sequences are DFQATT and SNEGSKA (reference sequence). The CDR3 contains 15 residues.

V gene TRBV20-1 combines with J gene TRBJ2-1; the D call from TCRdb, TRBD2, cannot be confirmed without DNA. The germline V gene has CDR1 DFQATT and CDR2 SNEGSKA (reference sequence). The CDR3 spans 17 residues. The CDR3 loop is CSARDPMSAGGRNEQFF.